These 25 T cell receptor beta chains came from one sample sequenced in a study of cytomegalovirus exposure and HLA in healthy donors. The PCR employed 60 Vbeta primers together with 13 Jbeta primers. Clones were sequenced by immunoSEQ multiplex PCR, and TCRdb holds only the in-frame ones, with some missing. The sample holds 90,000 to 120,000 clones, around 76% seen once. Input material: PBMCs. All receptors come from a man aged 25-45 years in good health and CMV-seropositive.

The CDR3 loop reads CASSGGQGPTSYEQYF. The CDR3 DNA sequence: TGTGCCAGCAGCGGGGGACAGGGTCCAACCTCCTACGAGCAGTACTTC. V is TRBV5-4 and J is TRBJ2-7; 9 bases map to TRBD1. The J segment lost 0 bases and the V segment lost 4 bases, leaving 8 bases of the junction unmatched. This CDR3 comprises 16 residues. Germline V lookup: CDR1 SGHNT, CDR2 YYREEE (reference sequence).

There are a few counts of this clone. The genes are TRBV5-6 and TRBJ2-3; 8 bases are a match to TRBD1. The CDR3 length is 16 residues. Germline CDR1 SGHDT, CDR2 YYEEEE. V was clipped by 5 bases and J by 1 base; unmatched bases: 9. The CDR3 spells CASSVGTGLRTDTQYF. In DNA, the CDR3 is TGTGCCAGCAGTGTCGGGACAGGATTGCGCACAGATACGCAGTATTTT.

The rearrangement links TRBV7-2 to TRBJ2-5; D may be TRBD2 (5 bases). Judging by the DNA end, TRBJ2-7 fits better; the J call may be wrong. The germline V gene encodes CDR1 SGHTA and CDR2 FQGNSA. This CDR3 has 14 amino acids. CDR3 in DNA: TGTGCCAGCAGCTTAGTCGGGGTTGCCTACGAGCAGTACTTC. Translating gives CASSLVGVAYEQYF.

This chain joins TRBV5-6 and TRBJ2-4; D may be TRBD2 (5 bases). Deletions cut 0 bases from V and 11 bases from J, with 9 bases between. Germline lookup yields CDR1 SGHDT and CDR2 YYEEEE. The CDR3 runs 12 residues. Here the CDR3 DNA reads TGTGCCAGCAGCTTGGCACGGGGTTTTCAGTACTTC. Translation gives CASSLARGFQYF.

For this clone: The same CDR3 also results from other DNA sequences found in this sample. This rearrangement joins TRBV19 to TRBJ2-7; the match to TRBD1 covers 8 bases. The CDR3 totals 14 residues. After removal of 4 bases from V and 3 bases from J, the junction contained 5 bases not matched to a gene. The germline V gene has CDR1 LNHDA and CDR2 SQIVND (reference sequence). The CDR3 region is CASSSSGTGYEQYF. In DNA form, the CDR3 reads TGTGCCAGTAGTAGTTCCGGGACAGGCTACGAGCAGTACTTC. The full variable domain, rest sourced from reference TRBV19 and TRBJ2-7, is DGGITQSPKYLFRKEGQNVTLSCEQNLNHDAMYWYRQDPGQGLRLIYYSQIVNDFQKGDIAEGYSVSREKKESFPLTVTSAQKNPTAFYLCASSSSGTGYEQYFGPGTRLTVT.

As regards this clone: At one of its ends the junction is not consistent with the germline gene, which may arise from a read error. The genes are TRBV6-1 and TRBJ2-4, with no clear D. The CDR3 consists of 12 residues. Germline CDR1 reads MNHNS; CDR2 reads SASEGT. The CDR3, as DNA: TGTGCCAGCAGTGAAGCTGTAAACAGTCAGTACTTC. This codes for CASSEAVNSQYF.

This clone was counted between two and nine times. CDR3 nucleotides: TGTGCCAGCAGCTGGCAGGGGAACACAGCAGATACGCAGTATTTT. It encodes CASSWQGNTADTQYF. This chain connects TRBV5-5 to TRBJ2-3; D might be TRBD1 (6 bases). Germline assignment: CDR1 SGHKS and CDR2 YYEKEE (reference sequence). This CDR3 is built from 15 residues. V lost 3 bases and J lost 4, with 15 bases in between.

The chain joins TRBV6-6 to TRBJ2-5; 8 positions match TRBD1. The trim removed 6 bases at V and 9 bases at J, leaving 12 bases unmatched. CDR3 length: 14 residues. Germline-derived CDR1 and CDR2 are MNHNY and SVGAGI (reference sequence). Here the CDR3 DNA reads TGTGCCAGCAGGATGTCACAGGGGGAAGTGGCCCAGTACTTC. This sequence encodes CASRMSQGEVAQYF.

This clone occurred once. The chain couples TRBV11-2 to TRBJ2-2; TRBD1 matches 9 bases. Germline CDR1 is SGHAT and CDR2 is FQNNGV. V lost 8 bases, J lost 2 bases, and 6 bases stayed unmatched. The length of the CDR3 is 15 residues. CDR3 sequence reads: CASLRDRANTGELFF. The CDR3 nucleotides are TGTGCCAGCCTTCGGGACAGGGCAAACACCGGGGAGCTGTTTTTT.

This chain uses TRBV7-2 with TRBJ1-5; tentatively, D is TRBD1 (5 bases). The CDR3 length is 13 residues. V lost 6 bases to trimming and J lost 7 bases, with 13 bases between them. Germline CDR1 is SGHTA and CDR2 is FQGNSA. CDR3 sequence reads: CASSNYGGQPQHF. The CDR3 region has the DNA TGTGCCAGCAGTAATTATGGGGGGCAGCCCCAGCATTTT.

This chain joins TRBV2 and TRBJ1-5; no reliable D call. The CDR3 has 13 amino acids. The V end lost 10 bases, the J end lost 0 bases, and 10 bases lay between the germline ends. The V gene's germline CDR1 is SNHLY and CDR2 FYNNEI. The CDR3 reads CATRGDSNQPQHF. The CDR3, as DNA: TGTGCCACCAGAGGAGATAGCAATCAGCCCCAGCATTTT.

The V gene is TRBV5-1, the J gene TRBJ2-3; 7 nucleotides line up with TRBD2. Germline-derived CDR1 and CDR2 are SGHRS and YFSETQ. The CDR3 consists of 16 residues. V lost 2 bases and J lost 0; bases outside the gene matches: 6. The CDR3 DNA sequence: TGCGCCAGCAGCTTAGGACTAGACACTAGCACAGATACGCAGTATTTT. Its translation is CASSLGLDTSTDTQYF.

This chain joins TRBV20-1 and TRBJ2-1; D gene unclear. From germline, CDR1 is DFQATT and CDR2 SNEGSKA (reference sequence). V was clipped by 0 bases and J by 7 bases, with 4 bases between them. There are 11 residues in the CDR3. In DNA, the CDR3 is TGCAGTGCTAGAGATCAGAATGAGCAGTTCTTC. Protein sequence: CSARDQNEQFF.

V gene TRBV7-3 combines with J gene TRBJ1-1; 8 bases are shared with TRBD1. Trimming at V came to 5 bases and at J to 4 bases, leaving 6 bases not matched to a gene. Germline CDR1 SGHTA, CDR2 FQGTGA. The CDR3 has 14 amino acids. CDR3 sequence: CASSGRQGTTEAFF. The CDR3 nucleotides read TGTGCCAGCAGCGGGAGACAGGGGACCACTGAAGCTTTCTTT.

The gene calls are TRBV18 and TRBJ2-3; 10 bases fit TRBD2. The CDR3 has 14 residues. CDR1 KGHSH and CDR2 LQKENI come from the germline V gene. V was clipped by 8 bases and J by 6 bases; unmatched bases: 8. CDR3 loop: CASHSSGGWDTQYF. The CDR3 region has the DNA TGTGCCAGCCATTCTAGCGGGGGATGGGATACGCAGTATTTT.

The V call is TRBV6-5, the J call TRBJ1-1; D is undetermined. This CDR3 has 11 amino acids. Trimming took 2 bases from V and 8 from J, leaving 6 bases between them. Looked up from germline, CDR1 is MNHEY and CDR2 is SVGAGI. CDR3 in DNA: TGTGCCAGCAGTTACGGTAGAGAAGCTTTCTTT. It yields the protein CASSYGREAFF.

V usage is TRBV9 and J usage is TRBJ2-5, with D perhaps matching TRBD1 (5 bases). CDR3 length equals 14 residues. Germline loops: CDR1 SGDLS, CDR2 YYNGEE. Trimming left V 0 bases short and J 2 bases short, with 8 bases between. The CDR3 sequence is CASSVEAGQETQYF. CDR3 bases: TGTGCCAGCAGCGTAGAAGCAGGGCAAGAGACCCAGTACTTC.

The rearrangement uses TRBV13 and TRBJ1-1; D gene unclear. The CDR3 runs to 12 residues. Per germline, CDR1 PRHDT and CDR2 FYEKMQ (reference sequence). Trimming took 6 bases from V and 7 from J, leaving 12 bases between them. The CDR3 loop reads CASRYGSGEAFF. Here the CDR3 DNA reads TGTGCCAGCAGGTATGGTTCGGGTGAAGCTTTCTTT.

The chain uses TRBV6-6 and TRBJ2-3; TRBD2 aligns across 10 bases. Germline lookup yields CDR1 MNHNY and CDR2 SVGAGI (reference sequence). The CDR3 length is 16 residues. The V and J ends lost 5 bases and 6 bases, in that order; junction bases with no gene match: 11. The chain's CDR3 is CASSGNLAGETDTQYF. CDR3 in DNA: TGTGCCAGCAGTGGGAATCTAGCGGGGGAAACGGATACGCAGTATTTT.

This CDR3 is CASSQVGARQYF. CDR3 nucleotides: TGCGCCAGCAGCCAAGTTGGGGCTAGACAGTACTTC. The chain links TRBV4-1 to TRBJ2-5, with D tentatively TRBD1 (5 bases). Trimming stripped 1 base from V and 11 bases from J, with 11 bases between. CDR1 is MGHRA and CDR2 is YSYEKL in the germline V gene. The CDR3 is 12 amino acids.

The chain is built from TRBV6-1 and TRBJ1-2, with 8 bases aligning to TRBD1. This CDR3 is built from 12 residues. V lost 6 bases, J lost 13 bases, and 10 bases stayed unmatched. Germline CDR1 reads MNHNS; CDR2 reads SASEGT. The CDR3 coding sequence is TGTGCCAGCAGCTTCAACAGGGGGAGGGGCACCTTC. Translation: CASSFNRGRGTF.

This sequence joins TRBV30 and TRBJ2-4; 11 bases are shared with TRBD2. Per germline, CDR1 GTSNPN and CDR2 SVGIG (reference sequence). CDR3 length: 15 amino acids. The V segment lost 7 bases and the J segment 12 bases; nucleotides outside the gene matches: 17. The CDR3 sequence: CAFQDSGGALDSQYF. Here the CDR3 DNA reads TGTGCCTTCCAAGATAGCGGGGGGGCCTTAGACAGTCAGTACTTC.

V gene TRBV6-1 combines with J gene TRBJ1-1, with D tentatively TRBD1 (5 bases). Per the germline V gene, CDR1 is MNHNS and CDR2 is SASEGT. CDR3 size: 14 residues. V was clipped by 3 bases and J by 10 bases, with 18 bases between them. As DNA, the CDR3 is TGTGCCAGCAGTGAGGCAGCGGGGGGTCGGGTAGCTTTCTTT. Translated: CASSEAAGGRVAFF.

The rearrangement uses TRBV19 and TRBJ2-2, with D unclear. Per germline, CDR1 LNHDA and CDR2 SQIVND (reference sequence). There are 13 residues in the CDR3. V gave up 0 bases and J gave up 7 bases, with 6 bases separating them. The CDR3 loop is CASSIDRDGELFF. The CDR3 nucleotides read TGTGCCAGTAGTATAGATCGCGACGGGGAGCTGTTTTTT.

The chain joins TRBV9 to TRBJ2-1, with 16 bases that match TRBD2. CDR1 SGDLS and CDR2 YYNGEE come from the germline V gene. The trim removed 6 bases at V and 9 bases at J, leaving 6 bases unmatched. The CDR3 loop spans 15 amino acids. CDR3 nucleotides: TGTGCCAGCAAGGGGACTAGCGGGGGGGCCGCTGAGCAGTTCTTC. As protein: CASKGTSGGAAEQFF.